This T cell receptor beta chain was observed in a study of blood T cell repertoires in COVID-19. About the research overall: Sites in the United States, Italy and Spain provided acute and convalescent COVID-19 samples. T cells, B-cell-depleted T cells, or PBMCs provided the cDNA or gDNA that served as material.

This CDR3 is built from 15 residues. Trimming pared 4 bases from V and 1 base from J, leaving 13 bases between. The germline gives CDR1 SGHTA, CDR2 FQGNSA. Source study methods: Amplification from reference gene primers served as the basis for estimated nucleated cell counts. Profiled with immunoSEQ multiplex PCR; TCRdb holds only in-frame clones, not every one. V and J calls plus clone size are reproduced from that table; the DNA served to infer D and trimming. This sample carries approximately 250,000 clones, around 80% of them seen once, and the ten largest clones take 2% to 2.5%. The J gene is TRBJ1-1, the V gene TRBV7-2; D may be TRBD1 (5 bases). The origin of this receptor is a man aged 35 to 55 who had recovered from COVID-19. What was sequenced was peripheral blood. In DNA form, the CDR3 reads TGTGCCAGCAGCTGGAGGACGGGGGAGAACACTGAAGCTTTCTTT. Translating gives CASSWRTGENTEAFF. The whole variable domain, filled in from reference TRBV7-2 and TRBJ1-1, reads GAGVSQSPSNKVTEKGKDVELRCDPISGHTALYWYRQSLGQGLEFLIYFQGNSAPDKSGLPSDRFSAERTGGSVSTLTIQRTQQEDSAVYLCASSWRTGENTEAFFGQGTRLTVV.